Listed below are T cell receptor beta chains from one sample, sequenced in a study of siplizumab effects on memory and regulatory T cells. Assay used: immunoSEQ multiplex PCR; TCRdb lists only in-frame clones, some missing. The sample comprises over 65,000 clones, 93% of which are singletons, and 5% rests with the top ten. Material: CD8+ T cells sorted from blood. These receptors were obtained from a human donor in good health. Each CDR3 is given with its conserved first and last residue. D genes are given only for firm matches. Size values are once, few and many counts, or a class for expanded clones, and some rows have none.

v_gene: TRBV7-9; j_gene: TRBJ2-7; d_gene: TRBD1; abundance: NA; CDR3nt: TGTGCCAGCAGCCGGGACAGGGTCGGCTCCTACGAGCAGTACTTC; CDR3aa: CASSRDRVGSYEQYF
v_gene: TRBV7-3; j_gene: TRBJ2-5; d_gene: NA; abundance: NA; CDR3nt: TGTGCCAGCAGCTTAAGGGTCTTGTACCAAGAGACCCAGTACTTC; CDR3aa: CASSLRVLYQETQYF
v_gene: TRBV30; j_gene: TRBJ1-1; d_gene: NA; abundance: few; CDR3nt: TGTGCCTGGAGTCTAACGGGGACTGAAGCTTTCTTT; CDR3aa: CAWSLTGTEAFF
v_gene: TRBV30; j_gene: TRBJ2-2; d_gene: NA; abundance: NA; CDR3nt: TGTGCCTGGAGCACCGGGGAGCTGTTTTTT; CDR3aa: CAWSTGELFF
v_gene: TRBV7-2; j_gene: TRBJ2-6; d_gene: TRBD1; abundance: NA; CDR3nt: TGTGCCAGCAGCTTAATCCCAGGGGGCTCTGGGGCCAACGTCCTGACTTTC; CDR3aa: CASSLIPGGSGANVLTF
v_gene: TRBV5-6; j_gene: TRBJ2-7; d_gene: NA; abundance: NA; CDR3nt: TGTGCCAGCAGCTCGTCCTACGAGCAGTACTTC; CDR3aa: CASSSSYEQYF
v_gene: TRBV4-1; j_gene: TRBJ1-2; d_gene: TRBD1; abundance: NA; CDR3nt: TGCGCCAGCAGCGCCACAGGGGACTATGGCTACACCTTC; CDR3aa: CASSATGDYGYTF
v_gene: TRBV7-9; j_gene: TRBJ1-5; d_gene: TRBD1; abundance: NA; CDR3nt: TGTGCCAGCAGCTCAGGGGGGCATCAGCCCCAGCATTTT; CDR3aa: CASSSGGHQPQHF
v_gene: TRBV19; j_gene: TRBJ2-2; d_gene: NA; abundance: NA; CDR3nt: TGTGCCTCGAGGTTGGGGGTCGCCGGGGAGCTGTTTTTT; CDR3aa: CASRLGVAGELFF
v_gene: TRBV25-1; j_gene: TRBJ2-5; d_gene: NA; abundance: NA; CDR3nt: TGTGCCAGCACCTTAATGGGGGGGGGCGGCGTGGAGACCCAGTACTTC; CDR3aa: CASTLMGGGGVETQYF
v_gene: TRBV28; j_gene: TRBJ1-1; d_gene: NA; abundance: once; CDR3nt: TGTGCCAGCAGCCAGCCCGGCCAGAACACTGAAGCTTTCTTT; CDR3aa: CASSQPGQNTEAFF
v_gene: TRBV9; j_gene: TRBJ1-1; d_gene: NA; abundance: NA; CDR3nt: TGTGCCAGCAGCGTACCATGGGAAATGAACACTGAAGCTTTCTTT; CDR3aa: CASSVPWEMNTEAFF
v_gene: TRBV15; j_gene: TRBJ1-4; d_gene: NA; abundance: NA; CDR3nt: TGTGCCACCGGGCACAACTCTGCAACTAATGAAAAACTGTTTTTT; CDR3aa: CATGHNSATNEKLFF
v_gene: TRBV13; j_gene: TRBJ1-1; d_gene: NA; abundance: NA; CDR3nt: TGTGCCAGCAGCTTTACCGGGACACCGAACACTGAAGCTTTCTTT; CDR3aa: CASSFTGTPNTEAFF
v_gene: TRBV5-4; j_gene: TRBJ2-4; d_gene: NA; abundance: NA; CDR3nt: TGTGCCAGCAGCGGACAGAGAAACATTCAGTACTTC; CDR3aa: CASSGQRNIQYF
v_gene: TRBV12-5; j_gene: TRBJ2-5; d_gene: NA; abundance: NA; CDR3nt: TGTGCTAGTTCTGGGTTGGTAGAGACCCAGTACTTC; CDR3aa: CASSGLVETQYF
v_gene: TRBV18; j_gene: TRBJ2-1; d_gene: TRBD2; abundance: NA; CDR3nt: TGTGCCAGCTCACGACCGTCTAGCGGGGGCTTCTACAATGAGCAGTTCTTC; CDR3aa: CASSRPSSGGFYNEQFF
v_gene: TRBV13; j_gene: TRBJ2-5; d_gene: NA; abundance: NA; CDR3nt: TGTGCCAGCAGCTCAACCCCCCGGGGCGGTCAAGAGACCCAGTACTTC; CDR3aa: CASSSTPRGGQETQYF